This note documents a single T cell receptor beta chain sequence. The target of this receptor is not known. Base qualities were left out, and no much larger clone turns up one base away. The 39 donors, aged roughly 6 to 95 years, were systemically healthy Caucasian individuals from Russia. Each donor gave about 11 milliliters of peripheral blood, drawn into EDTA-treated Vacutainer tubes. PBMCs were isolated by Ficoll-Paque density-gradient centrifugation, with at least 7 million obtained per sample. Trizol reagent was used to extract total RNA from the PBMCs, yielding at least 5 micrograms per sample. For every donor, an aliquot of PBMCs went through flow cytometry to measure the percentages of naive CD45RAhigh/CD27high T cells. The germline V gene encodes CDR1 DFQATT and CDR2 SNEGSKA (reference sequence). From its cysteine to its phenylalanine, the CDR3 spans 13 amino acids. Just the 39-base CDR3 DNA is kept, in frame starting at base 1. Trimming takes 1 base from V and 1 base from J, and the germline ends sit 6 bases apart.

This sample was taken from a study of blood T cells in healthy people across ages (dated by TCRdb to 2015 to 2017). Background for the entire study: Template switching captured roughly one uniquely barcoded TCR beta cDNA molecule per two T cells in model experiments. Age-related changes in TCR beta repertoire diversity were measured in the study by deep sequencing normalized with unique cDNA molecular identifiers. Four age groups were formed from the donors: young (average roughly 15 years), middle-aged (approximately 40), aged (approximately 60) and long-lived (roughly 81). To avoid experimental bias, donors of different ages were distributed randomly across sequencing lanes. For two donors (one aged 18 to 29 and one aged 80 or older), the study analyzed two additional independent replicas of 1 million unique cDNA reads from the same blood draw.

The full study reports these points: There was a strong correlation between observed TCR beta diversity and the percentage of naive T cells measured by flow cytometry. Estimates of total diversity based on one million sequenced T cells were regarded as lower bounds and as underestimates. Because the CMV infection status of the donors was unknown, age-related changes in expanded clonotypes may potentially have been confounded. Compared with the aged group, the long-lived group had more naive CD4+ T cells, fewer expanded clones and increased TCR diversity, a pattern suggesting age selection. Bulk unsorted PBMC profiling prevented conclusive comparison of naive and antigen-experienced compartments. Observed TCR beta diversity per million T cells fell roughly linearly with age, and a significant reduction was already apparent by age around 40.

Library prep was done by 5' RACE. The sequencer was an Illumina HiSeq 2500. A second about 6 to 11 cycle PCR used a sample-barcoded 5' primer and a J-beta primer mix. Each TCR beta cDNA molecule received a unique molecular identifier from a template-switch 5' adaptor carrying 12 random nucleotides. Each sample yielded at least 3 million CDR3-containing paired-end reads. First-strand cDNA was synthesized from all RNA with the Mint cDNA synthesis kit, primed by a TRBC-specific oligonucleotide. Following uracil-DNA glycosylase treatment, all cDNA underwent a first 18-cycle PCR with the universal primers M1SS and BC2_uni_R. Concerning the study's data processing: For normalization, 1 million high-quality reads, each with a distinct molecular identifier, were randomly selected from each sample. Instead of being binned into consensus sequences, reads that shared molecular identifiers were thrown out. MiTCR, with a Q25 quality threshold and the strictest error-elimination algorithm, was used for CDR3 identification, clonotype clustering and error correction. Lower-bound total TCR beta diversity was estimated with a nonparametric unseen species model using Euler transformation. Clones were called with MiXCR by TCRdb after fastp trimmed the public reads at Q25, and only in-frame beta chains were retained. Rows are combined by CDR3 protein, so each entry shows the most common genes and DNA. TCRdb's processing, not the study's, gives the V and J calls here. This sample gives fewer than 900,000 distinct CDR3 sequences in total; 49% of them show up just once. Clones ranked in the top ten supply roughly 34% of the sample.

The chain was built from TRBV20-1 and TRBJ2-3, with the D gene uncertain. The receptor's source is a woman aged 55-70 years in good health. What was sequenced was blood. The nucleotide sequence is TGCAGTGCTAGAGGGGTGGGCACAGATACGCAGTATTTT. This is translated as CSARGVGTDTQYF.